This TCR beta chain was recorded in a study of response to subunit inactivated influenza vaccine. Study conclusions and caveats: Authors suggested each seasonal flu vaccination may recruit only limited numbers of new T cells.

Each CDR3 protein is one row after TCRdb ran MiXCR on the RT-PCR reads. The table records about 650,000 distinct CDR3 sequences, 12% to 15% of them present only once. This clonotype was found many times. The antigen remains unidentified. This CDR3 region has 14 residues. CDR1 is ENHRY and CDR2 is SYGVKD in the germline V gene. Trimming shortened V by 10 bases and J by 2 bases, and 14 bases separated the two germline ends. The chain combines TRBV10-3 with TRBJ2-2, with a tentative D call TRBD1 (6 bases). The sample in question was PBMCs from blood, obtained approximately 15 days before vaccination. The receptor was derived from a man over 45 who received an inactivated influenza vaccine. The CDR3 DNA is TGTGCCACCTGGAAGGGACAAAACACCGGGGAGCTGTTTTTT. It translates to CATWKGQNTGELFF.